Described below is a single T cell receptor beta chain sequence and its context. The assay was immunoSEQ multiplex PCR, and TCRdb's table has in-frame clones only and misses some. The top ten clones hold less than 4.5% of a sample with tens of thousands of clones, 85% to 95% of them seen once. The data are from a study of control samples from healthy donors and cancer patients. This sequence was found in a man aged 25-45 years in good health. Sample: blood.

CDR3 sequence (DNA): TGTGCCAGCTCACCCAGGACAGGATCCATCTCTTCCGGAAACACCATATATTTT. It is translated as CASSPRTGSISSGNTIYF. The V call is TRBV18, the J call TRBJ1-3; 7 nucleotides line up with TRBD1. The ends lost 3 bases at V and 4 bases at J; junction bases unmatched: 15. In germline, CDR1 is KGHSH, CDR2 LQKENI. There are 18 residues in the CDR3.